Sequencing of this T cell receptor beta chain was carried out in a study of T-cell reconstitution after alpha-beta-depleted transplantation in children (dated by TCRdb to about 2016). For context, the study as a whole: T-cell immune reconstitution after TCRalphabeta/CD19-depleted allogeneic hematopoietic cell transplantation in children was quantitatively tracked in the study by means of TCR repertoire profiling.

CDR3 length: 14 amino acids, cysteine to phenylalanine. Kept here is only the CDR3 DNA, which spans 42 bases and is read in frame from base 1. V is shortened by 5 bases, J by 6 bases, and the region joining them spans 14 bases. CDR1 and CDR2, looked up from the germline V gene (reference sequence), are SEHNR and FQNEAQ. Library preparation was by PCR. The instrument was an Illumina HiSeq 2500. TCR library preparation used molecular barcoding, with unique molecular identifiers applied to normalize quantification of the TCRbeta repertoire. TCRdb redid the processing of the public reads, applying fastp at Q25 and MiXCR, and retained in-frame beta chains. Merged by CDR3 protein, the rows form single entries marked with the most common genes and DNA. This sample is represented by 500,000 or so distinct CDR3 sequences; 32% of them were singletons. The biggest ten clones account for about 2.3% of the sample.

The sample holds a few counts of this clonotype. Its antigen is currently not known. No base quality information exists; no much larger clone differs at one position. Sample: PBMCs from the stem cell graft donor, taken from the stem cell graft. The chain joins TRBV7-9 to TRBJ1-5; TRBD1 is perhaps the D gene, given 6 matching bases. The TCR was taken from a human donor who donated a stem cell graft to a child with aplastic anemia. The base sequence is TGTGCCAGCAGCACAACAGGGATAGGTCAGCCCCAGCATTTT. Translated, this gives CASSTTGIGQPQHF.